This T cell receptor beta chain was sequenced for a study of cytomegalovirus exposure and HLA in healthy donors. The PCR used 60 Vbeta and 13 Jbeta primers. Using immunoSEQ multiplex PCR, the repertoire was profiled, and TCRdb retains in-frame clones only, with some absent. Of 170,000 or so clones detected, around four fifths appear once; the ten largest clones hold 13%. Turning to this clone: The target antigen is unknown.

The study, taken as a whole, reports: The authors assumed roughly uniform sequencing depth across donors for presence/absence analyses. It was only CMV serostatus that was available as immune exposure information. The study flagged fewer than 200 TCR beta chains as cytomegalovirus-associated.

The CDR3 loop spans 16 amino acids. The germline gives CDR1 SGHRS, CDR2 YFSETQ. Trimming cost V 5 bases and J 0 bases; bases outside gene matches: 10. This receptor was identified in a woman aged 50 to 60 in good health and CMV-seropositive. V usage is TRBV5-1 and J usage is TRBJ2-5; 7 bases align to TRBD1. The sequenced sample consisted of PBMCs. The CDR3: CASRQRQGRYQETQYF. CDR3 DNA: TGCGCCAGCAGGCAAAGACAGGGAAGGTACCAAGAGACCCAGTACTTC.